This T cell receptor beta chain was identified during a study of CD8+CD57+ T cells in acquired aplastic anemia. Genomic DNA acted as the template from which TCR beta VDJ combination and CDR3 sequence profiling were carried out. TCRdb re-called the reads with MiXCR, one entry per CDR3 protein. The sample shows more than 150,000 distinct CDR3 sequences, less than 65% of them seen only once. CDR3 length: 14 amino acids. V lost 3 bases and J 4 bases, leaving 13 bases between the germline ends. Per germline, CDR1 SGHRS and CDR2 YFSETQ. The sequence came from a human donor with severe aplastic anemia or a healthy control (not recorded which). This chain links TRBV5-1 with TRBJ2-5; weak D call: TRBD2 (5 bases). Sequencing was done on a sample of sorted CD4+, CD8+, or CD8+CD57+ T cells (not recorded which) from PBMCs. CDR3 in amino acids: CASSSPGAGETQYF. CDR3 nucleotide sequence: TGCGCCAGCAGCTCACCCGGCGCGGGAGAGACCCAGTACTTC.